These 31 T cell receptor beta chains were sequenced from one sample in a study of regulatory T cells in long-lasting Graves disease. Construction of TCR beta libraries relied on iRepertoire HTBI primers and on Arm-PCR targeting CDR3 regions. TCRdb itself ran the multiplex PCR reads through MiXCR, one entry per CDR3 protein. The sample lists 450,000 or so distinct CDR3 sequences, around a fifth occurring once. Indicated time point: persistent/refractory GD, antithyroid drugs over 5 years with positive TRAb. The authors made the TCR library using RNA they extracted from PBMCs. Sequences were derived from peripheral blood mononuclear cells (PBMCs), sampled when the disease was refractory, from a patient treated with antithyroid drugs. The receptor set was obtained from a female donor with Graves disease.

This clonotype came up a few times. In nucleotides, the CDR3 is TGTGCCAGCAGCCGGACAGCGGGCTCCAATATGAACACTGAAGCTTTCTTT. Encoded protein: CASSRTAGSNMNTEAFF. The chain joins TRBV5-6 to TRBJ1-1, with D possibly being TRBD1 (6 bases). V gave up 4 bases and J gave up 0 bases, with 19 bases separating them. The CDR3 has 17 amino acids. Per the germline V gene, CDR1 is SGHDT and CDR2 is YYEEEE.

This clonotype was found many times. This chain links TRBV6-2 or TRBV6-3 with TRBJ1-5, with D unclear. Germline V gene data show CDR1 as MNHEY and CDR2 as SVGEGT. V lost 7 bases, J lost 7 bases, and 20 bases lay in between. There are 15 residues in the CDR3. CDR3 coding DNA: TGTGCCAGCACTTCAAAGGGCTTGGAAGAACAGCCCCAGCATTTT. Its protein product is CASTSKGLEEQPQHF.

This chain's CDR3 is CASSMQAQETQYF. DNA for the CDR3: TGTGCCAGTAGTATGCAAGCACAAGAGACCCAGTACTTC. The chain carries TRBV19 and TRBJ2-5; D call uncertain. From germline, CDR1 is LNHDA and CDR2 SQIVND (reference sequence). Trimming cost V 3 bases and J 2 bases, with 7 bases left between them. The CDR3 covers 13 residues.

This clonotype has a count of ten or more. The CDR3 DNA follows: TGTGCCAGCAGTCCCGCAGGGCAGCCGAATCAGCCCCAGCATTTT. Protein product: CASSPAGQPNQPQHF. This chain connects TRBV28 to TRBJ1-5; D is perhaps TRBD1 (5 bases). Germline values: CDR1 MDHEN, CDR2 SYDVKM. With 5 bases removed from V and 4 bases from J, the gap between germline ends came to 15 bases. The CDR3 has 15 amino acids.

The CDR3 protein is CAWMEGTGPLYEQYF. CDR3 DNA sequence: TGTGCCTGGATGGAAGGTACGGGTCCTCTCTACGAGCAGTACTTC. The chain links TRBV30 to TRBJ2-7; no clear D. Germline V CDR1 and CDR2: GTSNPN, SVGIG (reference sequence). The V and J ends lost 4 bases and 3 bases respectively, with 19 bases between them. This CDR3 has 15 residues. The full variable domain, completed using reference TRBV30 and TRBJ2-7, is SQTIHQWPATLVQPVGSPLSLECTVEGTSNPNLYWYRQAAGRGLQLLFYSVGIGQISSEVPQNLSASRPQDRQFILSSKKLLLSDSGFYLCAWMEGTGPLYEQYFGPGTRLTVT.

This clonotype has more than one count but fewer than ten. The chain has TRBV7-9 and TRBJ1-2; TRBD1 might be the D (6 bases). Germline V gene sequence: CDR1 SEHNR, CDR2 FQNEAQ (reference sequence). The CDR3 length is 14 residues. Deletions cut 1 base from V and 8 bases from J, with 14 bases between. The CDR3 region has the DNA TGTGCCAGCAGCTTAGAAGCGGGGGCGGACGGCTACACCTTC. It is translated as CASSLEAGADGYTF.

The sample holds many counts of this clonotype. The J gene is TRBJ2-5, the V gene TRBV28; D is unclear. The V gene lost 6 bases and the J gene lost 1 base, with 12 bases spanning the gap. CDR3 length: 14 amino acids. Per germline, CDR1 MDHEN and CDR2 SYDVKM. CDR3 nucleotides: TGTGCCAGCAGGGCGTCGGGCCGCCAAGAGACCCAGTACTTC. As protein: CASRASGRQETQYF.

This clonotype occurred a few times. The V call is TRBV29-1, the J call TRBJ1-2; unclear D gene. This CDR3 has 15 residues. V was clipped by 0 bases and J by 7 bases, with 18 bases between them. Germline V gene data show CDR1 as SQVTM and CDR2 as ANQGSEA. The CDR3 nucleotides are TGCAGCGTTGAAGATCTCCACTCCCCAAAAGCTGGCTACACCTTC. It codes for CSVEDLHSPKAGYTF. The full variable domain, rest sourced from reference TRBV29-1 and TRBJ1-2, is SAVISQKPSRDICQRGTSLTIQCQVDSQVTMMFWYRQQPGQSLTLIATANQGSEATYESGFVIDKFPISRPNLTFSTLTVSNMSPEDSSIYLCSVEDLHSPKAGYTFGSGTRLTVV.

This clonotype was observed a few times. This rearrangement joins TRBV29-1 to TRBJ1-1; D may be TRBD1 (5 bases). The CDR3 totals 12 residues. The germline V gene encodes CDR1 SQVTM and CDR2 ANQGSEA. The V end was cut by 4 bases, the J end by 6 bases, with 12 bases between. CDR3 region: CSVVDNQSEAFF. The CDR3 region has the DNA TGCAGCGTTGTGGACAATCAATCTGAAGCTTTCTTT.

This chain uses TRBV5-1 with TRBJ1-1, with D perhaps TRBD1 (5 bases). Germline-derived CDR1 and CDR2 are SGHRS and YFSETQ. The CDR3 runs 15 residues. Trimming shortened V by 0 bases and J by 3 bases, and 12 bases separated the two germline ends. This CDR3 is CASSLVLREDTEAFF. The DNA of the CDR3 is TGCGCCAGCAGCTTGGTACTCAGGGAAGACACTGAAGCTTTCTTT.

This clonotype was seen a few times. The chain links TRBV18 to TRBJ1-4; TRBD1 matches at 10 bases. CDR3 length equals 14 residues. Germline V gene sequence: CDR1 KGHSH, CDR2 LQKENI. Trimming at V came to 3 bases and at J to 8 bases, leaving 3 bases not matched to a gene. The CDR3 nucleotides read TGTGCCAGCTCACCCGACAGGGGGCAGGAAAAACTGTTTTTT. Its translation: CASSPDRGQEKLFF. Supplemented by reference TRBV18 and TRBJ1-4, the full variable domain reads NAGVMQNPRHLVRRRGQEARLRCSPMKGHSHVYWYRQLPEEGLKFMVYLQKENIIDESGMPKERFSAEFPKEGPSILRIQQVVRGDSAAYFCASSPDRGQEKLFFGSGTQLSVL.

This clonotype was found many times. The chain is built from TRBV29-1 and TRBJ1-1; TRBD1 might be the D (6 bases). The CDR3 sequence is 16 residues long. The V gene's germline CDR1 is SQVTM and CDR2 ANQGSEA. V was pared by 3 bases and J by 5 bases, with 22 bases between. The CDR3 region is CSVELSRGAGGTEAFF. The CDR3 DNA sequence: TGCAGCGTTGAGCTGTCCAGGGGCGCGGGTGGTACTGAAGCTTTCTTT.

This clonotype was counted between two and nine times. The J gene is TRBJ2-7, the V gene TRBV20-1; possible D gene TRBD2, 5 bases. The CDR3 spans 11 residues. Looked up from germline, CDR1 is DFQATT and CDR2 is SNEGSKA (reference sequence). Trimming removed 0 bases at V and 10 bases at J, with 10 bases between. The CDR3 reads CSAREGRGQYF. The CDR3 bases are TGCAGTGCTAGAGAGGGCCGGGGACAGTACTTC.

This clonotype showed up many times. V usage is TRBV7-2 and J usage is TRBJ2-7; TRBD2 aligns across 8 bases. CDR1 and CDR2 (germline): SGHTA, FQGNSA. Trimming removed 4 bases from V and 4 bases from J; junction bases left unmatched: 6. The CDR3 length is 14 residues. The CDR3 DNA is TGTGCCAGCAGCTCCGGGACTAGAGGATACGAGCAGTACTTC. Amino acid sequence: CASSSGTRGYEQYF.

This clonotype was counted a few times. The chain recombines TRBV6-2 or TRBV6-3 with TRBJ1-2; D unclear. Germline CDR1 MNHEY, CDR2 SVGEGT. The ends were cut back, 2 bases at V and 5 bases at J, with 15 bases in the middle. The CDR3 extends over 15 amino acids. The CDR3 here is CASSYPPRGRYGYTF. The CDR3 DNA reads as TGTGCCAGCAGTTACCCCCCGCGGGGAAGGTATGGCTACACCTTC.

There are many counts of this clonotype. This rearrangement joins TRBV6-1 to TRBJ1-4; 7 bases fit TRBD1. Germline V gene data show CDR1 as MNHNS and CDR2 as SASEGT. This CDR3 has 14 amino acids. J lost 8 bases, V lost 8 bases, and 11 bases had no gene match. The CDR3, as DNA: TGTGCCAGCTGCATTACGGTAGGGGGCGAAAAACTGTTTTTT. Translation gives CASCITVGGEKLFF.

This chain links TRBV7-9 with TRBJ1-5; D uncertain. This CDR3 region has 15 residues. The ends were cut back, 3 bases at V and 0 bases at J, with 9 bases in the middle. Germline loops: CDR1 SEHNR, CDR2 FQNEAQ (reference sequence). CDR3 nucleotides: TGTGCCAGCAGCTTCGGAAGCCATAGCAATCAGCCCCAGCATTTT. It yields the protein CASSFGSHSNQPQHF.

This clonotype was seen only a few times. The J gene is TRBJ1-6, the V gene TRBV7-2; TRBD1 might be the D (5 bases). Trimming pared 1 base from V and 7 bases from J, leaving 11 bases between. This CDR3 contains 15 residues. Germline V gives CDR1 SGHTA, CDR2 FQGNSA. Here the CDR3 reads CASSLVGRENSPLHF. The CDR3, as DNA: TGTGCCAGCAGCTTAGTCGGCAGGGAGAATTCACCCCTCCACTTT.

This clonotype was recorded at least ten times. The gene calls are TRBV7-9 and TRBJ1-5, with D unclear. Trimming took off 5 bases at V and 4 bases at J, with 12 bases between the two ends. There are 14 residues in the CDR3. The V gene's germline CDR1 is SEHNR and CDR2 FQNEAQ (reference sequence). CDR3 protein: CASSPKGRNQPQHF. The CDR3 coding sequence is TGTGCCAGCAGCCCCAAAGGCAGAAATCAGCCCCAGCATTTT.

This chain links TRBV20-1 with TRBJ2-7; 16 nucleotides align to TRBD2. The CDR3 covers 14 residues. V was pared by 7 bases and J by 5 bases, with 5 bases of the junction left unmatched. Germline V CDR1 and CDR2: DFQATT, SNEGSKA (reference sequence). The CDR3 sequence: CSVGLAGGGNEQYF. The DNA of the CDR3 is TGCAGTGTGGGACTAGCGGGGGGGGGCAACGAGCAGTACTTC.

This chain joins TRBV20-1 and TRBJ2-7, with 9 positions matching TRBD2. Germline values: CDR1 DFQATT, CDR2 SNEGSKA (reference sequence). The ends lost 6 bases at V and 2 bases at J; junction bases unmatched: 8. The CDR3 is 14 residues long. The CDR3 DNA reads as TGCAGTGCCTTTGAGCGGGAGGAGACCTACGAGCAGTACTTC. Its protein is CSAFEREETYEQYF.

This clonotype appeared a single time. A much larger clonotype is one base distant, so this may be a read error. This chain connects TRBV6-1 to TRBJ1-2, with D unresolved. CDR1 MNHNS and CDR2 SASEGT come from the germline V gene. This CDR3 spans 16 amino acids. Written as DNA, the CDR3 is TGTACCAGCACCCCCTCGGCCCAGCGTTGGGGCTATGGCTACACCTTC. This codes for CTSTPSAQRWGYGYTF.

To note about this clonotype: A much larger clone is a single base away; this may be a read error. The chain couples TRBV29-1 to TRBJ2-5, with D possibly being TRBD2 (5 bases). The CDR3 is 13 residues long. V lost 8 bases to trimming and J lost 7 bases, with 20 bases between them. CDR1 SQVTM and CDR2 ANQGSEA come from the germline V gene. The CDR3, as DNA: TGCAGCTCTTTAGCGACCCAAGGTTGGACCCAGTACTTC. It translates to CSSLATQGWTQYF.

This clonotype was detected ten times or more. The chain recombines TRBV7-6 with TRBJ1-4; 7 nucleotides align to TRBD1. V trimming: 4 bases; J trimming: 8 bases; junction bases outside the gene matches: 7. The germline V gene has CDR1 SGHVS and CDR2 FNYEAQ. The CDR3 has 14 residues. The CDR3 here is CASSYRGWSEKLFF. DNA of the CDR3: TGTGCCAGCAGCTACAGGGGTTGGAGCGAAAAACTGTTTTTT. Full variable domain (rest looked up from reference TRBV7-6 and TRBJ1-4): GAGVSQSPRYKVTKRGQDVALRCDPISGHVSLYWYRQALGQGPEFLTYFNYEAQQDKSGLPNDRFSAERPEGSISTLTIQRTEQRDSAMYRCASSYRGWSEKLFFGSGTQLSVL.

This clonotype occurred a few times. The chain is built from TRBV6-1 and TRBJ1-3, with D tentatively TRBD1 (6 bases). Trimming took 6 bases from V and 0 from J, leaving 9 bases between them. Per germline, CDR1 MNHNS and CDR2 SASEGT. The CDR3 loop spans 14 amino acids. The CDR3 bases are TGTGCCAGCAGGGGACAACTCTCTGGAAACACCATATATTTT. This translates into CASRGQLSGNTIYF.

A few counts support this clonotype. This sequence joins TRBV7-9 and TRBJ2-1; 11 bases fit TRBD1. Germline V CDR1 and CDR2: SEHNR, FQNEAQ (reference sequence). CDR3 size: 16 residues. The V and J ends lost 5 bases and 2 bases, in that order; junction bases with no gene match: 5. CDR3 region: CASSLGTGGPYNEQFF. The CDR3 region has the DNA TGTGCCAGCAGCCTCGGGACAGGGGGGCCCTACAATGAGCAGTTCTTC. The variable domain in full, completed from reference TRBV7-9 and TRBJ2-1, reads DTGVSQNPRHKITKRGQNVTFRCDPISEHNRLYWYRQTLGQGPEFLTYFQNEAQLEKSRLLSDRFSAERPKGSFSTLEIQRTEQGDSAMYLCASSLGTGGPYNEQFFGPGTRLTVL.

The chain combines TRBV19 with TRBJ2-7; perhaps D is TRBD1 or TRBD2 (5 bases each). V was cut by 3 bases and J by 3 bases, with 12 bases left in between. CDR3 size: 14 residues. Germline loops: CDR1 LNHDA, CDR2 SQIVND (reference sequence). The CDR3 spells CASSMGVGGYEQYF. The DNA for the CDR3 is TGTGCCAGTAGTATGGGGGTAGGAGGCTACGAGCAGTACTTC.

This clonotype has at least ten counts. The chain has TRBV9 and TRBJ2-7, with 7 positions matching TRBD2. The junction had 13 bases not matched to a gene; V was cut back by 4 bases and J by 6 bases. The CDR3 is 15 amino acids. Germline lookup yields CDR1 SGDLS and CDR2 YYNGEE. CDR3 region: CASSPRSGEAGEQYF. In DNA form, the CDR3 reads TGTGCCAGCAGCCCTAGGAGCGGGGAGGCTGGCGAGCAGTACTTC. The whole variable domain, filled in from reference TRBV9 and TRBJ2-7, reads DSGVTQTPKHLITATGQRVTLRCSPRSGDLSVYWYQQSLDQGLQFLIQYYNGEERAKGNILERFSAQQFPDLHSELNLSSLELGDSALYFCASSPRSGEAGEQYFGPGTRLTVT.

This clonotype was seen at least ten times. The chain's CDR3 is CASRPGQGRLALHF. The DNA of the CDR3 is TGTGCCAGCCGCCCGGGACAGGGTCGGTTGGCCCTCCACTTT. The chain employs TRBV27 and TRBJ1-6; 9 bases match TRBD1. The germline gives CDR1 MNHEY, CDR2 SMNVEV (reference sequence). Unmatched junction bases numbered 13, after V lost 8 bases and J lost 14 bases. The CDR3 totals 14 residues.

This clonotype was seen repeatedly, ten times or more. V gene TRBV12-3 or TRBV12-4 combines with J gene TRBJ1-1; D is uncertain. V lost 2 bases to trimming and J lost 11 bases, with 15 bases between them. The CDR3 totals 13 residues. In DNA form, the CDR3 reads TGTGCCAGCAGTTTACAGGAGTCGTCGTCGGCTTTCTTT. As protein: CASSLQESSSAFF.

This clonotype was detected ten times or more. V gene TRBV11-2 combines with J gene TRBJ2-5, with D perhaps TRBD1 (7 bases). The CDR3 sequence is 15 residues long. Trimming stripped 4 bases from V and 2 bases from J, with 14 bases between. Germline CDR1 SGHAT, CDR2 FQNNGV. CDR3 sequence reads: CASSYRGTAQETQYF. In DNA form, the CDR3 reads TGTGCCAGCAGCTACCGCGGGACAGCACAAGAGACCCAGTACTTC.